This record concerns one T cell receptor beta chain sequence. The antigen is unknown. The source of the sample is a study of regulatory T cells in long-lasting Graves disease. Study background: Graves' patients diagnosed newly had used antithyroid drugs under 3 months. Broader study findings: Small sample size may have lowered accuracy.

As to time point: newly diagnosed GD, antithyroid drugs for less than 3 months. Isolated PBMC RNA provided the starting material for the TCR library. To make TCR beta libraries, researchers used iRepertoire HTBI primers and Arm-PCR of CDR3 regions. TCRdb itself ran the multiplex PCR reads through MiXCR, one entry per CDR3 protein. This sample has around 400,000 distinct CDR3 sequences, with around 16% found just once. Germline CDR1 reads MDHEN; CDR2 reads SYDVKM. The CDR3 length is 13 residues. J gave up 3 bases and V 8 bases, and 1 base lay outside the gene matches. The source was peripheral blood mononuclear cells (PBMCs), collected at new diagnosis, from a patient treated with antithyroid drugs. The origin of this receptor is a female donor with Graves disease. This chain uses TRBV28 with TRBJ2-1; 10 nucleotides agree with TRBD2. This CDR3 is CASASGSYNEQFF. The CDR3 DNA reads TGTGCCAGCGCTAGCGGGAGCTACAATGAGCAGTTCTTC.